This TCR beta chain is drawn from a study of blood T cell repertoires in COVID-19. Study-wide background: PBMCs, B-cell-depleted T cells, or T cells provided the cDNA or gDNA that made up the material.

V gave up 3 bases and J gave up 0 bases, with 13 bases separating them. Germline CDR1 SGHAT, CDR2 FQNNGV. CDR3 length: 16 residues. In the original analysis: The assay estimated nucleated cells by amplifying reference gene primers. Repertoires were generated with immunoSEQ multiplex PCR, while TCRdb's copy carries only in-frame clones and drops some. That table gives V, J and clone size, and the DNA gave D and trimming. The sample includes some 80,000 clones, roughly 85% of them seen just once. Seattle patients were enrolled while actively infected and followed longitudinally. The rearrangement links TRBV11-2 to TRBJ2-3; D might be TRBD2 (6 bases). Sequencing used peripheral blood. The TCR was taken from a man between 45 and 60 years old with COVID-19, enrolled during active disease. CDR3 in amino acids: CASSLMAGTSTDTQYF. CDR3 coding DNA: TGTGCCAGCAGCTTGATGGCCGGGACTAGCACAGATACGCAGTATTTT.